This TCR beta chain was documented in a study of beta chain features in type 1 diabetes. V was pared by 1 base and J by 4 bases, with 19 bases between. Germline values: CDR1 LGHNA, CDR2 YNFKEQ. There are 17 residues in the CDR3. The study reverse transcribed the entire isolated RNA, so it sequenced expressed TCRB transcripts. The data were produced by immunoSEQ multiplex PCR, yet TCRdb's version contains in-frame clones alone and is incomplete. This table has 160,000 or so clones, around 10% appearing once. The sample comprised central memory CD4+ T cells from blood. J is TRBJ2-5 and V is TRBV4-2; D is perhaps TRBD2 (7 bases). This sequence was found in a young man in good health. CDR3 DNA sequence: TGTGCCAGCAGCCAAGTGGGAGGGGGAAAGTTTGGAGAGACCCAGTACTTC. Its translation is CASSQVGGGKFGETQYF.